The entry below describes one T cell receptor (beta chain). Its specificity is not known. Semi-nested PCR with Nested Universal Primer A followed constant-region reverse priming of full-length variable regions. MiXCR was run by TCRdb on the 5' RACE reads, yielding one entry per CDR3 protein. Of about 54,000 distinct CDR3 sequences listed, under 20% are singletons. Whole-study findings and limits: Tumor Treg TCRs overlapped most with tumor naive CD4+ cells.

Naive CD4+ cells had CD25+ Tregs removed. This TCR came from a female donor with breast cancer. Input material: naive CD4+ T cells sorted from blood. The sample's subset: naive CD4+ T cells, CD4+CD45RA+CD25-.

In DNA form, the CDR3 reads TGTGCCAGCAGCTTAGCAGGGACTTCCTCCTACGAGCAGTACTTC. It translates to CASSLAGTSSYEQYF. V and J are TRBV7-2 and TRBJ2-7, with TRBD2 as a possible D gene (6 bases). Looked up from germline, CDR1 is SGHTA and CDR2 is FQGNSA. The CDR3 contains 15 residues. The germline V and J ends were trimmed by 0 bases and 0 bases, with 9 bases remaining between them.